Listed below are T cell receptor beta chains from one sample, sequenced in a study of shared clonotypes between healthy human individuals. Assay used: immunoSEQ multiplex PCR; TCRdb lists only in-frame clones, some missing. Of 2 million to 2.5 million clones detected, 93% appear once; the ten largest clones hold 0.35% to 0.5%. The sequenced sample consisted of naive CD4+ T cells from PBMCs. Every receptor here comes from a young man in good health. Some clones in this sample may be carry-over from other donors' samples. CDR3s include the opening cysteine and the closing phenylalanine or tryptophan. D genes are given only for firm matches. Clone size appears in some rows only: once, few, many, or a class for an expanded clone.

D,size,V,J,DNA,CDR3
NA,NA,TRBV7-2,TRBJ2-4,TGTGCCAGCAGCTTAGCCCCGTGGCTAGCGAAAGGCATTCAGTACTTC,CASSLAPWLAKGIQYF
TRBD1,NA,TRBV6-6,TRBJ2-7,TGTGCCAGCAGTTACTCGAGTCAACAGGGGGGCTACGAGCAGTACTTC,CASSYSSQQGGYEQYF
NA,NA,TRBV5-4,TRBJ2-6,TGTGCCAGCACCTTACCCCTAGGGGCCGCTGGGGCCAACGTCCTGACTTTC,CASTLPLGAAGANVLTF
TRBD2,NA,TRBV25-1,TRBJ2-1,TGTGCCAGCAGGTCCCCTCTGGCTAGCGGGAACGATGAGCAGTTCTTC,CASRSPLASGNDEQFF
NA,NA,TRBV7-9,TRBJ2-1,TGTGCCAGCAGCTTAGTACTGGGCATTAACTCCTACAATGAGCAGTTCTTC,CASSLVLGINSYNEQFF
NA,NA,TRBV20-1,TRBJ2-7,TGCAGTGCTAGAAGAGCCTACGAGCAGTACTTC,CSARRAYEQYF
NA,NA,TRBV28,TRBJ1-5,TGTGCCATCAACAGGGACCTGGCTCAGCCCCAGCATTTT,CAINRDLAQPQHF
TRBD2,NA,TRBV7-2,TRBJ2-3,TGTGCCAGCAGCCGACAGAGTAGCGGGAGTGGTGCAGATACGCAGTATTTT,CASSRQSSGSGADTQYF
NA,once,TRBV5-1,TRBJ2-2,TGCGCCAGCTGCGGGCAGGACACCGGGGAGCTGTTTTTT,CASCGQDTGELFF
NA,once,TRBV4-1,TRBJ2-2,TGCGCCAGCAGCCGCCCCACAGGGAACACCGGGGAGCTGTTTTTT,CASSRPTGNTGELFF
NA,NA,TRBV6-1,TRBJ2-3,TGTGCCAGCAGTGAATTAGGGGAGAGAGATACGCAGTATTTT,CASSELGERDTQYF
NA,NA,TRBV27,TRBJ1-2,TGTGCCAGCAGTTCCCGGAGGGATGGCTACACCTTC,CASSSRRDGYTF
NA,NA,TRBV28,TRBJ1-2,TGTGCCAGCAGCCAAACAGGGCTAGGCTATGGCTACACCTTC,CASSQTGLGYGYTF
NA,NA,TRBV11-1,TRBJ2-2,TGTGCCAGCAGCTTACAGGGTACCGGGGAGCTGTTTTTT,CASSLQGTGELFF
NA,NA,TRBV4-2,TRBJ1-5,TGTGCCAGCAGCCAAGACCCCGGGGGTTGGAATCAGCCCCAGCATTTT,CASSQDPGGWNQPQHF
NA,NA,TRBV18,TRBJ1-5,TGTGCCAGCTCACCGGGGCCTTATAGCAATCAGCCCCAGCATTTT,CASSPGPYSNQPQHF
TRBD2,NA,TRBV27,TRBJ2-2,TGTGCCAGCAAGACTAGCGGAGCCCCATTCACCGGGGAGCTGTTTTTT,CASKTSGAPFTGELFF
TRBD1,NA,TRBV5-1,TRBJ1-2,TGCGCCAGCAGCACCGACAGGGGTGGCTACACCTTC,CASSTDRGGYTF
NA,NA,TRBV7-6,TRBJ2-5,TGTGCCAGCAGCCTCCAAGAGACCCAGTACTTC,CASSLQETQYF
NA,NA,TRBV7-2,TRBJ2-3,TGTGCCAGCAGCCCACGAGCGCTCCTCGGCGCAGATACGCAGTATTTT,CASSPRALLGADTQYF
TRBD2,NA,TRBV18,TRBJ2-1,TGTGCCAGCTCACCCATAGCGGGAGCAGATACGAAGCAGTTCTTC,CASSPIAGADTKQFF
NA,NA,TRBV5-4,TRBJ1-1,TGTGCCAGCCAAGGGGGGAACACTGAAGCTTTCTTT,CASQGGNTEAFF
TRBD2,NA,TRBV11-3,TRBJ2-2,TGTGCCAGCAGCCCGAATCCCCTAGCGGGCTCGGTTGTCACCGGGGAGCTGTTTTTT,CASSPNPLAGSVVTGELFF
NA,NA,TRBV10-2,TRBJ2-1,TGCGCCAGCAGACTCCCACCCGGGCGCGCAGGGGACAATGAGCAGTTCTTC,CASRLPPGRAGDNEQFF
TRBD2,NA,TRBV27,TRBJ2-3,TGTGCCAGCAGTTCTCATAGCGGGAGGGTGGATACGCAGTATTTT,CASSSHSGRVDTQYF
NA,NA,TRBV11-2,TRBJ2-7,TGTGCCAGCAGCACCCTGTCGGGGAACTCCTACGAGCAGTACTTC,CASSTLSGNSYEQYF
NA,NA,TRBV9,TRBJ2-3,TGTGCCAGCAGCGGAAAGCAGTTATTTCTCACAGATACGCAGTATTTT,CASSGKQLFLTDTQYF
NA,NA,TRBV4-3,TRBJ1-5,TGCGCCAGCAGCCATCAAATTGGCACTGATCAGCCCCAGCATTTT,CASSHQIGTDQPQHF
NA,once,TRBV7-8,TRBJ2-2,TGTGCCAGCAGCTTGCAGGTGGCTGGGGAGCTGTTTTTT,CASSLQVAGELFF
NA,NA,TRBV2,TRBJ2-7,TGTGCCAGCAGTGAAGCAGGGTCGGACGAGCAGTACTTC,CASSEAGSDEQYF
TRBD1,NA,TRBV11-2,TRBJ2-3,TGTGCCAGCAGCCTCGGCGACAGGGCAGATACGCAGTATTTT,CASSLGDRADTQYF
NA,NA,TRBV15,TRBJ2-2,TGTGCCACCAGCAGAGAACTTCCCGCGAACACCGGGGAGCTGTTTTTT,CATSRELPANTGELFF
TRBD1,NA,TRBV9,TRBJ1-1,TGTGCCAGCAGCCAACACAGGGGGATCTCTGAAGCTTTCTTT,CASSQHRGISEAFF
NA,NA,TRBV4-1,TRBJ1-2,TGCGCCAGCAGCCAGGCGGGGAGAGATGGCTACACCTTC,CASSQAGRDGYTF
NA,many,TRBV7-6,TRBJ1-3,TGTGCCAGCAGCCGCCCCGGGGGAAGCTCTGGAAACACCATATATTTT,CASSRPGGSSGNTIYF
NA,NA,TRBV27,TRBJ2-5,TGTGCCAGCAGTCCTACAGGTTTTATCCGCAAAGAGACCCAGTACTTC,CASSPTGFIRKETQYF
NA,NA,TRBV19,TRBJ1-1,TGTGCCAGTAGTATAGGAGAGGGATGGACTGAAGCTTTCTTT,CASSIGEGWTEAFF
TRBD2,NA,TRBV19,TRBJ2-3,TGTGCCAGTAGTACGGGACTAGCGGGATCGAGAGATACGCAGTATTTT,CASSTGLAGSRDTQYF
NA,NA,TRBV10-3,TRBJ2-4,TGTGCCATCAGTGATCAGGGTATGATTGGAAGCATTCAGTACTTC,CAISDQGMIGSIQYF
TRBD1,NA,TRBV9,TRBJ2-3,TGTGCCAGCAGCGCTGACAGGGGGGGCACAGATACGCAGTATTTT,CASSADRGGTDTQYF
TRBD1,NA,TRBV10-3,TRBJ2-7,TGTGCCATCAGTGAACTGGCCCGGACAGGGGATTTTTACGAGCAGTACTTC,CAISELARTGDFYEQYF
NA,NA,TRBV14,TRBJ2-1,TGTGCCAGCAGCTCCCAGGGGGGGCTCGAGCAGTTCTTC,CASSSQGGLEQFF